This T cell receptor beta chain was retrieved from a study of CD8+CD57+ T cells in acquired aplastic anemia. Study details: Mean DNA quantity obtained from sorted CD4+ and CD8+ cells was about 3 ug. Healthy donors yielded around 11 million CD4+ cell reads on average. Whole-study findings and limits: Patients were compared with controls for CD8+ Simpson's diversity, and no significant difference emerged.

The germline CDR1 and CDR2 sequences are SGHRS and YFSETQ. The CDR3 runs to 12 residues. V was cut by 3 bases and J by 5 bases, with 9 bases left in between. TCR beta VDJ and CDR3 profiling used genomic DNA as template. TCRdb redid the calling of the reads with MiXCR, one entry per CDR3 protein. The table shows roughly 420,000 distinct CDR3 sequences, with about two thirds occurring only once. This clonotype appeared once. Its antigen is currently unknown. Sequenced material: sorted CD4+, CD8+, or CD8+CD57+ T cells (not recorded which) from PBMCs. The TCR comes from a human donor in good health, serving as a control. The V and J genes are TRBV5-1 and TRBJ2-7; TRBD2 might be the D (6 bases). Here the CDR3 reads CASSSEGHEQYF. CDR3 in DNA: TGCGCCAGCAGCTCGGAGGGCCACGAGCAGTACTTC.